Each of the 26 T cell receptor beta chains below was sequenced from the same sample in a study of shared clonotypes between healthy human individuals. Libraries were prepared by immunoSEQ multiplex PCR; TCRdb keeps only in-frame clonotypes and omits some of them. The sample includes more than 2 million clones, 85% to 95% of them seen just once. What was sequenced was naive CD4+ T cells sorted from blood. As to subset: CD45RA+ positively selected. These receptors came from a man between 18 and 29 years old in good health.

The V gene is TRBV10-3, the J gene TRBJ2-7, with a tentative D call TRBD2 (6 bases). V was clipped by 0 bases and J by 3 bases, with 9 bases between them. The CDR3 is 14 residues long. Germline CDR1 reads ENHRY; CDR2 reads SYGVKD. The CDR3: CAISESSGFYEQYF. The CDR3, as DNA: TGTGCCATCAGTGAGTCGAGCGGGTTCTACGAGCAGTACTTC.

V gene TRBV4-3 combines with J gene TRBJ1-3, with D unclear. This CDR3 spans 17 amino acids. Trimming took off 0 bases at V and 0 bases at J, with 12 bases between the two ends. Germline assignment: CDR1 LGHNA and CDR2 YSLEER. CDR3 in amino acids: CASSQDGGSLSGNTIYF. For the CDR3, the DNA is TGCGCCAGCAGCCAAGATGGTGGATCTCTCTCTGGAAACACCATATATTTT.

This CDR3 reads CASSPQGFNSPLHF. CDR3 bases: TGTGCCAGCAGCCCCCAGGGGTTTAATTCACCCCTCCACTTT. The chain couples TRBV5-4 to TRBJ1-6, with D possibly matching TRBD1 (6 bases). Germline V lookup: CDR1 SGHNT, CDR2 YYREEE (reference sequence). The length of the CDR3 is 14 residues. Between the trimmed V and J ends, which lost 4 bases and 6 bases, there was a span of 11 bases.

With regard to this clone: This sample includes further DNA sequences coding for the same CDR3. The CDR3 reads CSARTSNEQFF. DNA of the CDR3: TGCAGTGCTAGGACTAGCAATGAGCAGTTCTTC. The chain joins TRBV20-1 to TRBJ2-1; D is perhaps TRBD2 (6 bases). V was cut by 3 bases and J by 6 bases, with 6 bases left in between. Germline CDR1 is DFQATT and CDR2 is SNEGSKA (reference sequence). CDR3 length: 11 amino acids.

The CDR3 bases are TGTGCCAGCAGCTTAGTAGAGTTAGCGACGATCACAGATACGCAGTATTTT. It codes for CASSLVELATITDTQYF. This chain uses TRBV11-2 with TRBJ2-3; D is perhaps TRBD2 (5 bases). Trimming took 1 base from V and 2 from J, leaving 16 bases between them. CDR1 and CDR2 (germline): SGHAT, FQNNGV. The CDR3 spans 17 residues.

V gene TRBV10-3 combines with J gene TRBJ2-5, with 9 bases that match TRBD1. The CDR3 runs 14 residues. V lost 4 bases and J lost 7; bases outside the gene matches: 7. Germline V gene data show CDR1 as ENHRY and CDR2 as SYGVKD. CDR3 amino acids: CAISGQGESGTQYF. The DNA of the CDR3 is TGTGCCATCAGTGGACAGGGGGAGTCAGGGACCCAGTACTTC.

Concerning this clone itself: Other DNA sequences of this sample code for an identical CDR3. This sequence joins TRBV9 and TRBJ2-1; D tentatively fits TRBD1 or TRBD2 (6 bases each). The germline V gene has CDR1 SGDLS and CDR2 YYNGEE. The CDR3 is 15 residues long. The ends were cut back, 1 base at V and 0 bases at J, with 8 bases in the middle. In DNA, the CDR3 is TGTGCCAGCAGCGTAAGGGGGGACTCCTACAATGAGCAGTTCTTC. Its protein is CASSVRGDSYNEQFF.

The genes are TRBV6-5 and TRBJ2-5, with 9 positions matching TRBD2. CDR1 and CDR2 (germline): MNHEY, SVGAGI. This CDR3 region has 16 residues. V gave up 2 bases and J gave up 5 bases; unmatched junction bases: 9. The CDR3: CASSYPTSGGGETQYF. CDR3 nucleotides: TGTGCCAGCAGTTACCCGACTAGCGGTGGGGGGGAGACCCAGTACTTC.

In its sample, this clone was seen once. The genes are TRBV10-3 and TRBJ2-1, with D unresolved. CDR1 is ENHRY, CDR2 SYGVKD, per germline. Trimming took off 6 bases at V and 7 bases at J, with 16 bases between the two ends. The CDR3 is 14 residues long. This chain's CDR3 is CAISPVDPRNEQFF. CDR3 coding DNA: TGTGCCATCAGCCCGGTTGATCCGAGGAATGAGCAGTTCTTC.

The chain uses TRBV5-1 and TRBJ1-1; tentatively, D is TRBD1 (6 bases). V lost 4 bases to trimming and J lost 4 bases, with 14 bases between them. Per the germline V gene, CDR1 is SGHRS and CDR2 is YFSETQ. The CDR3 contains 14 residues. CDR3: CASSPRGEGTEAFF. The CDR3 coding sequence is TGCGCCAGCAGCCCCAGGGGCGAGGGCACTGAAGCTTTCTTT.

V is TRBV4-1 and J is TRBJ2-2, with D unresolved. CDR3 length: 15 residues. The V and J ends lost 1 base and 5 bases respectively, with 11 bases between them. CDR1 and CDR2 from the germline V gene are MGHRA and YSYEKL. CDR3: CASSQGFSLTGELFF. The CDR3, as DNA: TGCGCCAGCAGCCAAGGGTTCAGCTTAACCGGGGAGCTGTTTTTT.

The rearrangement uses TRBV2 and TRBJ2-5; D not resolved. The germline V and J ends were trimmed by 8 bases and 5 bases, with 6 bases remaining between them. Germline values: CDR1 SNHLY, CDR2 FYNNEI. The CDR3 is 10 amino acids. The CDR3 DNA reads TGTGCCAGCGGATGGGAGACCCAGTACTTC. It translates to CASGWETQYF.

CDR3 sequence reads: CASSVGGTGGTDTQYF. The CDR3 coding sequence is TGTGCCAGCAGCGTAGGAGGGACAGGGGGTACAGATACGCAGTATTTT. V is TRBV9 and J is TRBJ2-3; 11 positions match TRBD1. Germline loops: CDR1 SGDLS, CDR2 YYNGEE. This CDR3 spans 16 amino acids. J lost 3 bases, V lost 0 bases, and 3 bases had no gene match.

The CDR3 DNA reads as TGTGCCAGCAGCTTGAGGACTGGTAGCTCCTACGAGCAGTACTTC. Encoded protein: CASSLRTGSSYEQYF. The rearrangement links TRBV7-9 to TRBJ2-7, with a possible D match to TRBD2 (5 bases). V lost 3 bases and J lost 0, with 12 bases in between. The CDR3 consists of 15 residues. Germline V gives CDR1 SEHNR, CDR2 FQNEAQ (reference sequence). The full variable domain, with the rest looked up from reference TRBV7-9 and TRBJ2-7, is DTGVSQNPRHKITKRGQNVTFRCDPISEHNRLYWYRQTLGQGPEFLTYFQNEAQLEKSRLLSDRFSAERPKGSFSTLEIQRTEQGDSAMYLCASSLRTGSSYEQYFGPGTRLTVT.

CDR3 sequence: CASSYTGTGGLETQYF. CDR3 DNA sequence: TGTGCCAGCAGCTACACTGGGACAGGGGGCTTGGAGACCCAGTACTTC. V usage is TRBV7-9 and J usage is TRBJ2-5; 12 bases agree with TRBD1. This CDR3 has 16 amino acids. Germline V gives CDR1 SEHNR, CDR2 FQNEAQ (reference sequence). Losses at the gene ends were 4 bases for V and 5 bases for J; bases not matched to a gene: 8.

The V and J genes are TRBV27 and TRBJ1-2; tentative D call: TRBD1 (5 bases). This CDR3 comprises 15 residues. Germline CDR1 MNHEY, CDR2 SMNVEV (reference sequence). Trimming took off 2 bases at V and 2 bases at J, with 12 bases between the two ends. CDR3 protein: CASSLEGTRNYGYTF. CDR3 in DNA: TGTGCCAGCAGTTTAGAAGGGACCAGAAACTATGGCTACACCTTC.

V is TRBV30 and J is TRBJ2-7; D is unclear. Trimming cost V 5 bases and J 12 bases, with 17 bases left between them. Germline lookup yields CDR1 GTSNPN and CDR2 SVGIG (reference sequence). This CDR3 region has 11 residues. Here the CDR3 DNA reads TGTGCCTGGCAATTGACGGTGGCGGTGTACTTC. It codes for CAWQLTVAVYF.

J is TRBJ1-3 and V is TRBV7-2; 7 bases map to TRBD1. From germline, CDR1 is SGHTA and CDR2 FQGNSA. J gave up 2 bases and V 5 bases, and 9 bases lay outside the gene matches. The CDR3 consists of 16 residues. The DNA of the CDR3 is TGTGCCAGCAGCGGACGACAGGGAGGGACTGGAAACACCATATATTTT. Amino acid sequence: CASSGRQGGTGNTIYF.

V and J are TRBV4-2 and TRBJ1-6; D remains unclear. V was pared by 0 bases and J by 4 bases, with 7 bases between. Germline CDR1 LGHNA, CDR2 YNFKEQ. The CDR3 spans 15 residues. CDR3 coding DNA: TGTGCCAGCAGCCAAGAAGCCACTTATAATTCACCCCTCCACTTT. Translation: CASSQEATYNSPLHF.

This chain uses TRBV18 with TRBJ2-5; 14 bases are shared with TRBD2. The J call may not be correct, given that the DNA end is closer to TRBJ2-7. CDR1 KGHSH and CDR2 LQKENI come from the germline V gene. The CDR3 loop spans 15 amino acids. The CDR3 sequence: CASSPGTSGSYEQYF. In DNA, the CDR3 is TGTGCCAGCTCACCAGGGACTAGCGGGAGCTACGAGCAGTACTTC.

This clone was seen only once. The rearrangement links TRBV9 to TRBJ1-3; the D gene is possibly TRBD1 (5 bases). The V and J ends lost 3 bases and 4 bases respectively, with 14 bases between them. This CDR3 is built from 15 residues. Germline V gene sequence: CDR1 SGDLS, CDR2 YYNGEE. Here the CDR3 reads CASSGGRDSGNTIYF. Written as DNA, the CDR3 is TGTGCCAGCAGCGGGGGAAGGGACTCGGGAAACACCATATATTTT.

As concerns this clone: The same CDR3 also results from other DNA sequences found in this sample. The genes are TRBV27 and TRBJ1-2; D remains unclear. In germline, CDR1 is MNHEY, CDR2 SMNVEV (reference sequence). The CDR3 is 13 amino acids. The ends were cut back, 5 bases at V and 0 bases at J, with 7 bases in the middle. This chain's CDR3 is CASSLTPNYGYTF. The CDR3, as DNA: TGTGCCAGCAGTCTGACACCTAACTATGGCTACACCTTC.

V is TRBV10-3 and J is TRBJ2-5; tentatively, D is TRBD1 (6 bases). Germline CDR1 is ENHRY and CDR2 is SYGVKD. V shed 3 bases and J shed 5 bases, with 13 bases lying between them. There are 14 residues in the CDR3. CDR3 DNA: TGTGCCATCAGTGACCCAACAGGGCGGGAGACCCAGTACTTC. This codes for CAISDPTGRETQYF.

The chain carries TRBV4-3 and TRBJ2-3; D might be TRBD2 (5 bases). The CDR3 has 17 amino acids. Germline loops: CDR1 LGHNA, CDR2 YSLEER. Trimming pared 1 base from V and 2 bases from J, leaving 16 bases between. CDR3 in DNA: TGCGCCAGCAGCCAAGGGCCCTCCAGCGGTAACACAGATACGCAGTATTTT. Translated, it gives CASSQGPSSGNTDTQYF.

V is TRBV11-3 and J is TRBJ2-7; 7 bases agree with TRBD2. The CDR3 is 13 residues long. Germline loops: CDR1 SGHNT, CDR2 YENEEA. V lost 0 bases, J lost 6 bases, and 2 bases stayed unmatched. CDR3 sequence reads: CASSLEPGGEQYF. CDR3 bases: TGTGCCAGCAGCTTAGAGCCGGGGGGCGAGCAGTACTTC.

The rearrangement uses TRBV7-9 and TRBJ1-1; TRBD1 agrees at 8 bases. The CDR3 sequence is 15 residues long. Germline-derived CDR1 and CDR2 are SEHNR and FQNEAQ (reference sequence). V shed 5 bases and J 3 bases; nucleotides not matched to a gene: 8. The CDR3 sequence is CASSLRQGKDTEAFF. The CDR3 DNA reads TGTGCCAGCAGCCTCCGACAGGGGAAGGACACTGAAGCTTTCTTT.